Below are 29 T cell receptor beta chains sequenced from a single sample in a study of T cell responses to AZD1222 COVID-19 vaccine. The protocol was immunoSEQ multiplex PCR, while the TCRdb copy is restricted to in-frame clones and leaves out a portion. The table includes roughly 21,000 clones, less than 85% detected once. The sample here was peripheral blood, taken on day 0 of AZD1222 vaccination. These receptor sequences come from an adult in good health.

CDR3 sequence: CSVGWTSYPGNEQFF. CDR3 coding DNA: TGCAGCGTTGGATGGACTAGCTATCCAGGCAATGAGCAGTTCTTC. The chain joins TRBV29-1 to TRBJ2-1; TRBD2 matches at 8 bases. J was trimmed by 6 bases and V by 4 bases; bases with no gene match: 11. Germline loops: CDR1 SQVTM, CDR2 ANQGSEA. The CDR3 sequence is 15 residues long.

The chain combines TRBV7-6 with TRBJ1-6, with D perhaps TRBD1 (6 bases). Trimming took off 1 base at V and 0 bases at J, with 16 bases between the two ends. This CDR3 contains 19 residues. Germline CDR1 SGHVS, CDR2 FNYEAQ. The CDR3 DNA sequence: TGTGCCAGCAGCTTAGTATCGGCGGGACAAGACTCCTATAATTCACCCCTCCACTTT. Its protein is CASSLVSAGQDSYNSPLHF.

About this clone: At one of its ends the junction is not consistent with the germline gene, which may arise from a read error. The V gene is TRBV28, the J gene TRBJ2-7; TRBD2 might be the D (6 bases). Per the germline V gene, CDR1 is MDHEN and CDR2 is SYDVKM. There are 11 residues in the CDR3. In DNA, the CDR3 is TGTGCCAGCAGTTCGCAGACTAGTTTCCGTTTC. Translated, it gives CASSSQTSFRF.

V gene TRBV9 combines with J gene TRBJ2-4, with 10 bases aligning to TRBD2. With 0 bases clipped from V and 12 bases from J, the junction kept 6 bases outside the gene matches. Germline assignment: CDR1 SGDLS and CDR2 YYNGEE. The CDR3 length is 14 residues. This chain's CDR3 is CASSVGGTSEHQYF. For the CDR3, the DNA is TGTGCCAGCAGCGTAGGGGGGACTAGCGAGCATCAGTACTTC.

The chain uses TRBV3-1 (or the pseudogene TRBV3-2) and TRBJ2-2; D is unclear. From germline, CDR1 is LGHDT and CDR2 YNNKEL (reference sequence). There are 15 residues in the CDR3. Trimming left V 1 base short and J 5 bases short, with 11 bases between. CDR3 amino acids: CASSQGFPSTGELFF. The DNA for the CDR3 is TGTGCCAGCAGCCAAGGATTCCCCAGTACCGGGGAGCTGTTTTTT.

This chain connects TRBV5-6 to TRBJ1-1, with 7 positions matching TRBD1. CDR1 and CDR2 from the germline V gene are SGHDT and YYEEEE. V shed 3 bases and J 0 bases; nucleotides not matched to a gene: 5. The CDR3 is made up of 15 amino acids. The CDR3 DNA is TGTGCCAGCAGCTGGGAACAGGGGCTGAACACTGAAGCTTTCTTT. Translating gives CASSWEQGLNTEAFF.

This chain uses TRBV19 with TRBJ2-3; 8 nucleotides agree with TRBD2. The germline CDR1 and CDR2 sequences are LNHDA and SQIVND (reference sequence). The CDR3 runs 15 residues. Trimming cost V 4 bases and J 2 bases; bases outside gene matches: 5. The CDR3 coding sequence is TGTGCCAGTAGTAGGAGCGGGGGACACACAGATACGCAGTATTTT. Residues: CASSRSGGHTDTQYF.

The V gene is TRBV28, the J gene TRBJ2-7; D may be TRBD1 (5 bases). CDR3 length: 14 residues. From germline, CDR1 is MDHEN and CDR2 SYDVKM. V dropped 2 bases and J dropped 1 base, with 9 bases sitting between them. The CDR3 region has the DNA TGTGCCAGCAGTTTACTACAGGAGTCCTACGAGCAGTACTTC. It codes for CASSLLQESYEQYF.

This chain uses TRBV28 with TRBJ2-7, with D possibly being TRBD1 or TRBD2 (5 bases each). Germline values: CDR1 MDHEN, CDR2 SYDVKM. The CDR3 has 12 residues. V lost 3 bases and J 7 bases, leaving 10 bases between the germline ends. The CDR3 reads CASSLVEGEQYF. CDR3 in DNA: TGTGCCAGCAGTTTGGTCGAGGGGGAGCAGTACTTC.

The CDR3 loop reads CASSSTPGVRTAYGYTF. CDR3 DNA: TGTGCCAGCAGCTCTACCCCAGGGGTTAGGACTGCCTATGGCTACACCTTC. The chain employs TRBV7-3 and TRBJ1-2, with D perhaps TRBD1 (6 bases). V lost 4 bases to trimming and J lost 4 bases, with 22 bases between them. Germline lookup yields CDR1 SGHTA and CDR2 FQGTGA. The CDR3 contains 17 residues.

This chain links TRBV10-2 with TRBJ2-1, with no clear D. The V and J ends lost 4 bases and 0 bases respectively, with 10 bases between them. CDR3 length: 15 residues. Germline loops: CDR1 WSHSY, CDR2 SAAADI. The CDR3 bases are TGCGCCAGCAGTGGCGTCAGTAGCTCCTACAATGAGCAGTTCTTC. Translation: CASSGVSSSYNEQFF.

The chain uses TRBV2 and TRBJ2-7; tentative D call: TRBD1 (5 bases). This CDR3 is built from 12 residues. Trimming left V 8 bases short and J 6 bases short, with 14 bases between. Germline CDR1 and CDR2: SNHLY and FYNNEI. Written as DNA, the CDR3 is TGTGCCAGCGCAGGGTACGGGTCCGAGCAGTACTTC. This gives the protein CASAGYGSEQYF.

This clone was seen once. The rearrangement links TRBV5-5 to TRBJ2-7; TRBD1 might be the D (6 bases). CDR3 length equals 14 residues. V lost 0 bases and J 2 bases, leaving 9 bases between the germline ends. CDR1 and CDR2 (germline): SGHKS, YYEKEE (reference sequence). CDR3 loop: CASSLVPGAYEQYF. The CDR3 nucleotides read TGTGCCAGCAGCTTGGTACCAGGGGCCTACGAGCAGTACTTC. Filled out from reference TRBV5-5 and TRBJ2-7, the complete variable domain reads DAGVTQSPTHLIKTRGQQVTLRCSPISGHKSVSWYQQVLGQGPQFIFQYYEKEERGRGNFPDRFSARQFPNYSSELNVNALLLGDSALYLCASSLVPGAYEQYFGPGTRLTVT.

The chain carries TRBV6-2 or TRBV6-3 and TRBJ2-1; perhaps TRBD1 as D (6 bases). The length of the CDR3 is 13 residues. Germline V gives CDR1 MNHEY, CDR2 SVGEGT. The V end was cut by 6 bases, the J end by 16 bases, with 22 bases between. Here the CDR3 reads CASSSVDRLDCFF. The CDR3 DNA reads TGTGCCAGCAGCAGCGTCGACAGGCTGGACTGTTTCTTC.

V usage is TRBV12-3 or TRBV12-4 and J usage is TRBJ2-7; D not certain. Trimming removed 5 bases from V and 7 bases from J, with 15 bases in between. The CDR3 is made up of 13 amino acids. CDR3 region: CASSPGPLREQYF. Written as DNA, the CDR3 is TGTGCCAGCAGTCCCGGGCCACTAAGGGAGCAGTACTTC.

The chain employs TRBV6-6 and TRBJ2-1; a weak D match, TRBD1 (5 bases). V dropped 7 bases and J dropped 10 bases, with 23 bases sitting between them. Germline CDR1 MNHNY, CDR2 SVGAGI (reference sequence). This CDR3 has 15 amino acids. The CDR3 region has the DNA TGTGCCAGCACCCCCAACGCCAGGGTGAGAGGCGAGCAGTTCTTC. Residues: CASTPNARVRGEQFF.

The J gene is TRBJ1-3, the V gene TRBV5-6, with D hard to call. This CDR3 contains 15 residues. Trimming pared 5 bases from V and 0 bases from J, leaving 12 bases between. CDR1 SGHDT and CDR2 YYEEEE come from the germline V gene. The CDR3 here is CASSYDWSSGNTIYF. CDR3 DNA sequence: TGTGCCAGCAGTTACGACTGGAGCTCTGGAAACACCATATATTTT.

This chain links TRBV14 with TRBJ2-5, with D possibly called TRBD1 or TRBD2 (7 bases each). The V gene lost 5 bases and the J gene lost 5 bases, with 15 bases spanning the gap. This CDR3 comprises 14 residues. Looked up from germline, CDR1 is SGHDN and CDR2 is FVKESK. The CDR3 bases are TGTGCCAGCAGCAAACGACAGGGAGGGGAGACCCAGTACTTC. Protein: CASSKRQGGETQYF.

The chain is built from TRBV12-3 or TRBV12-4 and TRBJ2-3; D not certain. This CDR3 is 12 amino acids long. The V and J ends lost 3 bases and 5 bases respectively, with 6 bases between them. CDR3 in DNA: TGTGCCAGCAGTTTGTCAGAAGATACGCAGTATTTT. It encodes CASSLSEDTQYF.

This chain uses TRBV5-5 with TRBJ2-7; tentatively, D is TRBD1 (6 bases). The CDR3 consists of 14 residues. Per germline, CDR1 SGHKS and CDR2 YYEKEE (reference sequence). Trimming left V 3 bases short and J 4 bases short, with 14 bases between. The CDR3 protein is CASSSGQQQYEQYF. The CDR3 DNA reads as TGTGCCAGCAGCTCCGGACAGCAACAATACGAGCAGTACTTC.

The chain carries TRBV30 and TRBJ2-7; possibly TRBD1 for D (5 bases). From germline, CDR1 is GTSNPN and CDR2 SVGIG (reference sequence). The V gene lost 4 bases and the J gene lost 5 bases, with 15 bases spanning the gap. This CDR3 region has 13 residues. CDR3 DNA sequence: TGTGCCTGGAATACAGGCGGCGCGCACGAGCAGTACTTC. Protein sequence: CAWNTGGAHEQYF.

V usage is TRBV10-3 and J usage is TRBJ1-5; D ambiguous. The V and J ends lost 0 bases and 9 bases respectively, with 6 bases between them. The CDR3 covers 12 residues. Germline lookup yields CDR1 ENHRY and CDR2 SYGVKD. This CDR3 is CAISESPWPQHF. CDR3 in DNA: TGTGCCATCAGTGAGTCGCCTTGGCCCCAGCATTTT.

The chain employs TRBV28 and TRBJ1-4; D remains unclear. CDR3 length: 16 amino acids. V gave up 1 base and J gave up 8 bases, with 17 bases separating them. Germline values: CDR1 MDHEN, CDR2 SYDVKM. In DNA, the CDR3 is TGTGCCAGCAGTTTATCAGGTGGCAGGTTGGACGAAAAACTGTTTTTT. Translating it yields CASSLSGGRLDEKLFF.

This rearrangement joins TRBV4-2 to TRBJ1-6; 12 bases line up with TRBD1. V lost 0 bases to trimming and J lost 10 bases; unmatched junction nucleotides: 4. CDR1 is LGHNA and CDR2 is YNFKEQ in the germline V gene. The CDR3 extends over 16 amino acids. In DNA, the CDR3 is TGTGCCAGCAGCCAAGAATCCGGGACAGGGGGCTCACCCCTCCACTTT. Translating gives CASSQESGTGGSPLHF.

The chain couples TRBV28 to TRBJ2-1; 12 positions agree with TRBD2. Losses at the gene ends were 5 bases for V and 2 bases for J; bases not matched to a gene: 10. This CDR3 region has 18 residues. Per germline, CDR1 MDHEN and CDR2 SYDVKM. Written as DNA, the CDR3 is TGTGCCAGCAGTCCGGGACTAGCTAGCGGGAGGGCCTACAATGAGCAGTTCTTC. This sequence encodes CASSPGLASGRAYNEQFF.

The chain recombines TRBV28 with TRBJ2-5; D call uncertain. The ends were cut back, 3 bases at V and 3 bases at J, with 17 bases in the middle. This CDR3 is built from 16 residues. Germline V gives CDR1 MDHEN, CDR2 SYDVKM. CDR3 amino acids: CASSFYGPTREETQYF. The CDR3 nucleotides are TGTGCCAGCAGTTTTTACGGCCCCACCCGGGAAGAGACCCAGTACTTC.

The V gene is TRBV28, the J gene TRBJ2-7, with D possibly being TRBD1 (8 bases). The V end was cut by 6 bases, the J end by 6 bases, with 21 bases between. From germline, CDR1 is MDHEN and CDR2 SYDVKM. This CDR3 comprises 15 residues. The CDR3: CASRGQALTGGEQYF. CDR3 sequence (DNA): TGTGCCAGCAGGGGACAGGCCTTAACGGGAGGCGAGCAGTACTTC.

The chain is built from TRBV6-2 or TRBV6-3 and TRBJ2-5; D may be TRBD2 (6 bases). V dropped 3 bases and J dropped 7 bases, with 12 bases sitting between them. Germline-derived CDR1 and CDR2 are MNHEY and SVGEGT. This CDR3 spans 13 amino acids. The CDR3 region is CASSYTGVGTQYF. The CDR3 region has the DNA TGTGCCAGCAGTTATACGGGGGTTGGGACCCAGTACTTC.

The CDR3 protein is CASSQDPPSNWGVDNEQFF. CDR3 nucleotides: TGCGCCAGCAGCCAAGATCCCCCGTCCAACTGGGGAGTTGATAATGAGCAGTTCTTC. V is TRBV4-3 and J is TRBJ2-1, with a tentative D call TRBD2 (5 bases). Trimming cost V 0 bases and J 7 bases, with 25 bases left between them. The CDR3 covers 19 residues. CDR1 is LGHNA and CDR2 is YSLEER in the germline V gene.